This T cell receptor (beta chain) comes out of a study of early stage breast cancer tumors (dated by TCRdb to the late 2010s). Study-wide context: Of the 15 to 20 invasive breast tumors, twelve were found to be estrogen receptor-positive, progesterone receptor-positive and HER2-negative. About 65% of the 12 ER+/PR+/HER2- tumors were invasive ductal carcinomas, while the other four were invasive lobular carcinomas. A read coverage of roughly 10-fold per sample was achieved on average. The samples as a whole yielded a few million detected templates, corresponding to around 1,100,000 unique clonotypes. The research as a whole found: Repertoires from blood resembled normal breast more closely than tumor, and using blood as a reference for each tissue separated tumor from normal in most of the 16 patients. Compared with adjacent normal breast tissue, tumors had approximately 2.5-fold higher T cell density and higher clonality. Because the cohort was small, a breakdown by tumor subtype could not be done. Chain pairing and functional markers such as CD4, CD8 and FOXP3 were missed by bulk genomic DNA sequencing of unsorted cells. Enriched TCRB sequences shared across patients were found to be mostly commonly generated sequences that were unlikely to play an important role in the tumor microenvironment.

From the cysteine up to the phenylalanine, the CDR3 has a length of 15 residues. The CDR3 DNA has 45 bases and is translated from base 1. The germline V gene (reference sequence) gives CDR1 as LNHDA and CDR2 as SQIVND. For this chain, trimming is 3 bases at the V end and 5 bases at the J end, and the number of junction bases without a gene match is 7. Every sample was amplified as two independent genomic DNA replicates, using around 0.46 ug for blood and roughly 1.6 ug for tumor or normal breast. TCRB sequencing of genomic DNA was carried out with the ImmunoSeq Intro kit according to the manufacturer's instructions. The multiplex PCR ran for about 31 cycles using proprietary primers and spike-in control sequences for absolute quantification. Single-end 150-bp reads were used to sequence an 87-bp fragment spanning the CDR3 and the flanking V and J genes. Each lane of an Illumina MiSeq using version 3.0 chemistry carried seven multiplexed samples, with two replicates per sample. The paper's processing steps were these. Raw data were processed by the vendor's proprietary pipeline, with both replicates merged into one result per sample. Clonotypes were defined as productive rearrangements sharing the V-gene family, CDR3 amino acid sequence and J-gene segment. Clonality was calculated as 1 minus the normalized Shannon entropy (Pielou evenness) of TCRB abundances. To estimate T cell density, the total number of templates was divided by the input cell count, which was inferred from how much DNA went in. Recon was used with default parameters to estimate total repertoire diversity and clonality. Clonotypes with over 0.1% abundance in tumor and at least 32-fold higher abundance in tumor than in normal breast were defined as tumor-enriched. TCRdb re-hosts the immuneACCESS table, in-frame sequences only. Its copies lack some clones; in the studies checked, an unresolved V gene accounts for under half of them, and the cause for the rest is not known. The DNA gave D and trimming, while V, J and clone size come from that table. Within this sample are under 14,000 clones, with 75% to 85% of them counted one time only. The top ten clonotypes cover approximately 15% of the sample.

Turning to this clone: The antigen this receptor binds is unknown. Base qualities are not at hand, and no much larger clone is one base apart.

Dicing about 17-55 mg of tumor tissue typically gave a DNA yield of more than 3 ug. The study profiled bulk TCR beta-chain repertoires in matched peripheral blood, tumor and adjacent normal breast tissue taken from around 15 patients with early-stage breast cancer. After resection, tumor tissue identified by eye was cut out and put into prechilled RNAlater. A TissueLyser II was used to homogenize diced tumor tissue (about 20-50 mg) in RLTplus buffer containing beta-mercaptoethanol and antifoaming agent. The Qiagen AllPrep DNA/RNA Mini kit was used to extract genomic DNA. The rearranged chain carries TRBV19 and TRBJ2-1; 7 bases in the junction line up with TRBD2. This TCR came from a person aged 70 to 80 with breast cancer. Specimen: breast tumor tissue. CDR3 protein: CASSITSEPHNEQFF. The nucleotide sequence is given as TGTGCCAGTAGTATTACTAGCGAGCCTCACAATGAGCAGTTCTTC.